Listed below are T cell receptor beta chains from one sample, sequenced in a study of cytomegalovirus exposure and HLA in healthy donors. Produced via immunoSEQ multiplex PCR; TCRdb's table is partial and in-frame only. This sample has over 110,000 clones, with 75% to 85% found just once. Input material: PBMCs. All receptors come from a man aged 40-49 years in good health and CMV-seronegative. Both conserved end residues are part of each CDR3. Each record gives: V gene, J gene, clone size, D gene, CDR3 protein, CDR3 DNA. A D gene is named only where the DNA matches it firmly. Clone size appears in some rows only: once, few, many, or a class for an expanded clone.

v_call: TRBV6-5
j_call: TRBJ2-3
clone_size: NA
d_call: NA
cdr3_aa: CASSYSGTTDTQYF
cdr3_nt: TGTGCCAGCAGTTACTCGGGGACAACAGATACGCAGTATTTT

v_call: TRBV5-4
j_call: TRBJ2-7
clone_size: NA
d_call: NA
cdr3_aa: CASSRDRGGEEQYF
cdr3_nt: TGTGCCAGCAGCCGAGACAGGGGAGGGGAAGAGCAGTACTTC

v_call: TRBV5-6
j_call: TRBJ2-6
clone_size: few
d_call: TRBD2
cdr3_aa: CASSLGVGGVSSGANVLTF
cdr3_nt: TGTGCCAGCAGCTTGGGCGTTGGGGGGGTGAGCTCTGGGGCCAACGTCCTGACTTTC

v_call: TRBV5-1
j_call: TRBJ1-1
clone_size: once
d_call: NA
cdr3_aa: CASSLVERNTEAFF
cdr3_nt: TGCGCCAGCAGCCTTGTAGAGAGGAACACTGAAGCTTTCTTT

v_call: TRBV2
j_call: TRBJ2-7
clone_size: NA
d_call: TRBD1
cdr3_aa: CASSGGQPPGWQYF
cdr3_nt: TGTGCCAGCAGTGGGGGACAGCCGCCGGGGTGGCAGTACTTC

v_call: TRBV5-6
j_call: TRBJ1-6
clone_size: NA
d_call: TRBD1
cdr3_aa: CASSWTGTGNSPLHF
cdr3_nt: TGTGCCAGCAGCTGGACCGGGACAGGGAATTCACCCCTCCACTTT

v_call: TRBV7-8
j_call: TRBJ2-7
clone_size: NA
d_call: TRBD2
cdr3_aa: CASSITSGLNYEQYF
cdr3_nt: TGTGCCAGCAGCATAACTAGCGGGTTAAACTACGAGCAGTACTTC

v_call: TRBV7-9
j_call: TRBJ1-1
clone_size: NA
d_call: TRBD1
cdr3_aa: CASSSDSTGGTEAFF
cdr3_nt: TGTGCCAGCAGCTCCGACTCCACAGGGGGCACTGAAGCTTTCTTT

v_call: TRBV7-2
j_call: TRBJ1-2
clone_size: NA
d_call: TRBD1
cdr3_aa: CASSDLGTGNYGYTF
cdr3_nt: TGTGCCAGCAGCGATCTCGGGACAGGCAACTATGGCTACACCTTC

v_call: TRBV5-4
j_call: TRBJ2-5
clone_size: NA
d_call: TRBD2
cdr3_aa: CASSLGTSGGAQETQYF
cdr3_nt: TGTGCCAGCAGCTTGGGGACTAGCGGGGGCGCCCAAGAGACCCAGTACTTC

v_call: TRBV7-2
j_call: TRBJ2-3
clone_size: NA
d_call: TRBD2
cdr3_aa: CASSFRGGDTQYF
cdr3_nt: TGTGCCAGCAGCTTCCGGGGGGGAGATACGCAGTATTTT

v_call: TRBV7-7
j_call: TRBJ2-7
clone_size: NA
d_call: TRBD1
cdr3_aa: CASSPRDSSYEQYF
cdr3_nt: TGTGCTAGCAGCCCACGGGACAGCTCCTACGAGCAGTACTTC

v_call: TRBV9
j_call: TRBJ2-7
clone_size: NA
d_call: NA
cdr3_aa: CASSVASGTGVGQYF
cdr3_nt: TGTGCCAGCAGCGTAGCATCCGGGACTGGAGTCGGGCAGTACTTC

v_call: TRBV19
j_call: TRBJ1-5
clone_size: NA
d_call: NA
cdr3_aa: CAGGTPRGSGNQPQHF
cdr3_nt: TGTGCCGGCGGCACGCCTAGGGGAAGTGGCAATCAGCCCCAGCATTTT

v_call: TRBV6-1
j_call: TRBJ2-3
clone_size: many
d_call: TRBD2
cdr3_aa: CASSEIAGGTDTQYF
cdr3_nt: TGTGCCAGCAGTGAAATAGCGGGGGGCACAGATACGCAGTATTTT

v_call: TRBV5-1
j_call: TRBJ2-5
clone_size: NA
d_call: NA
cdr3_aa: CASSLGLQETQYF
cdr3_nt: TGCGCCAGCAGCTTGGGACTTCAAGAGACCCAGTACTTC

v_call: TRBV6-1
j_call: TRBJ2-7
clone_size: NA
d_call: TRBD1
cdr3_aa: CASLRDREGEQYF
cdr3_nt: TGTGCCAGCTTACGGGACAGGGAAGGCGAGCAGTACTTC

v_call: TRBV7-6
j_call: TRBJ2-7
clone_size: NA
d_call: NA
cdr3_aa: CASSLGGRSYEQYF
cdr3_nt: TGTGCCAGCAGCCTCGGGGGGCGATCCTACGAGCAGTACTTC

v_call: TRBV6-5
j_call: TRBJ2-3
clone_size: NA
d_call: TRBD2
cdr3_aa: CASSYGLAGGTDTQYF
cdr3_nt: TGTGCCAGCAGTTATGGACTAGCGGGGGGGACAGATACGCAGTATTTT

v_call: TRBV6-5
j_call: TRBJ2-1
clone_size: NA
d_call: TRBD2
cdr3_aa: CASSRTSGVNEQFF
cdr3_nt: TGTGCCAGCAGCCGGACTAGCGGGGTAAATGAGCAGTTCTTC

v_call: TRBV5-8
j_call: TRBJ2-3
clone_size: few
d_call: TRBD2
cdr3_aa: CASSQGTSGTTFDTQYF
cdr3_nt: TGTGCCAGCAGCCAGGGGACTAGCGGGACTACCTTCGATACGCAGTATTTT

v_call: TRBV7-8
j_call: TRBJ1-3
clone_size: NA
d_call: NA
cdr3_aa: CASSFIVGQAVSGNTIYF
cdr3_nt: TGTGCCAGCAGCTTCATCGTGGGGCAAGCCGTCTCTGGAAACACCATATATTTT

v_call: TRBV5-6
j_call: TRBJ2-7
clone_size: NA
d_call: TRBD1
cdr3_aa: CASSSTGASYEQYF
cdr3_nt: TGTGCCAGCAGCTCTACAGGGGCCAGCTACGAGCAGTACTTC

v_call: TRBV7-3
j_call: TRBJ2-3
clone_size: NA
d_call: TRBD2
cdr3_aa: CASSLLAGGTDTQYF
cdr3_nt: TGTGCCAGCAGCTTGCTAGCGGGGGGCACAGATACGCAGTATTTT

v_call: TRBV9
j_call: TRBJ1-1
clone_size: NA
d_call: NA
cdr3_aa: CASSVELQGGNEAFF
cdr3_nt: TGTGCCAGCAGCGTAGAGTTGCAGGGAGGGAATGAAGCTTTCTTT

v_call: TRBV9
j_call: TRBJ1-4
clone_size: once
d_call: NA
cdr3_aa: CASSVDHGRANEKLFF
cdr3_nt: TGTGCCAGCAGCGTAGACCACGGGAGGGCTAATGAAAAACTGTTTTTT

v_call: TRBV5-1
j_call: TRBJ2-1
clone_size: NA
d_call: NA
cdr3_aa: CASSFPSTYNEQFF
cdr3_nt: TGCGCCAGCAGCTTCCCCTCGACATACAATGAGCAGTTCTTC

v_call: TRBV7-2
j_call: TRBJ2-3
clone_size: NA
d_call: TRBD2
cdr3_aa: CASSLAAGTRISDTQYF
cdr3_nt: TGTGCCAGCAGCTTAGCGGCCGGGACTAGGATCTCAGATACGCAGTATTTT

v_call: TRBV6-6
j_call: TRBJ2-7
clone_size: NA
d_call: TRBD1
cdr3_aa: CASSGGQGAREQYF
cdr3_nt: TGTGCCAGCAGTGGGGGACAGGGCGCGAGGGAGCAGTACTTC

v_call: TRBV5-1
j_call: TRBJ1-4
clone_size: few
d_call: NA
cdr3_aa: CASSRQGRGTNEKLFF
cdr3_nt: TGCGCCAGCAGCCGCCAGGGGCGTGGAACTAATGAAAAACTGTTTTTT

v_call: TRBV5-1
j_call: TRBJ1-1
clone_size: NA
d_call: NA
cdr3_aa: CASSPGGGSQAFF
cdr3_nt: TGCGCCAGCAGCCCCGGGGGGGGTAGCCAAGCTTTCTTT

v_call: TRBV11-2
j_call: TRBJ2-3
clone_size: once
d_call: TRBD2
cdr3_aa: CASSLSGGVTDTQYF
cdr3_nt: TGTGCCAGCAGCCTTAGCGGGGGGGTCACAGATACGCAGTATTTT

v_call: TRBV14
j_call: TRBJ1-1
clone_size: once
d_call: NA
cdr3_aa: CASSHGIGGANTEAFF
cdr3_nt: TGTGCCAGCAGCCACGGTATTGGCGGTGCGAACACTGAAGCTTTCTTT

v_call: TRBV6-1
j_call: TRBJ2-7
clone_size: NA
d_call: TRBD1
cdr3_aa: CASSESGTGVDEQYF
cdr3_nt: TGTGCCAGCAGTGAATCCGGGACAGGGGTAGACGAGCAGTACTTC

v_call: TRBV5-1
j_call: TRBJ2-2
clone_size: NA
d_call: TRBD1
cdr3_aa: CASARQGADTGELFF
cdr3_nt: TGCGCCAGCGCCCGACAGGGGGCCGACACCGGGGAGCTGTTTTTT

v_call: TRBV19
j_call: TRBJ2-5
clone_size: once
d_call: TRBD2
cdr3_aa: CASRTSGGETQYF
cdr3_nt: TGTGCCAGTAGAACTAGCGGGGGGGAGACCCAGTACTTC

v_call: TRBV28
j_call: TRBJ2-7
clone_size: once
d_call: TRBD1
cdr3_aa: CASSLWDRGREQYF
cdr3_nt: TGTGCCAGCAGTCTCTGGGACAGGGGGCGAGAGCAGTACTTC

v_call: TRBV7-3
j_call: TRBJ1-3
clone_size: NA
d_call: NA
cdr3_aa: CASSFSGFGGNTIYF
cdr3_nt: TGTGCCAGCAGCTTTTCAGGGTTCGGAGGAAACACCATATATTTT

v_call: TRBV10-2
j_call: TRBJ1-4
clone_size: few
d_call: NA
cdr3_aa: CASSESTGPTNEKLFF
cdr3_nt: TGCGCCAGCAGTGAGTCAACAGGACCAACTAATGAAAAACTGTTTTTT

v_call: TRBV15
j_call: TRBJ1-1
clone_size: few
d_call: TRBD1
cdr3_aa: CATTDRATEAFF
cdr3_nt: TGTGCCACCACGGACAGGGCCACTGAAGCTTTCTTT

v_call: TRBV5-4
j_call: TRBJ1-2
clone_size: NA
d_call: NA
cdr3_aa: CASSLDRDYGYTF
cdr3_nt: TGTGCCAGCAGCTTGGACAGGGACTATGGCTACACCTTC

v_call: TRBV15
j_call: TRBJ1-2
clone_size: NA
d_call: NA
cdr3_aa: CATSRDSPGGYTF
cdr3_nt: TGTGCCACCAGCAGAGATAGTCCAGGTGGCTACACCTTC

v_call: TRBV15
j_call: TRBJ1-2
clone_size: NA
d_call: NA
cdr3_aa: CATSRDGVTNYGYTF
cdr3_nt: TGTGCCACCAGCAGAGATGGAGTTACTAACTATGGCTACACCTTC

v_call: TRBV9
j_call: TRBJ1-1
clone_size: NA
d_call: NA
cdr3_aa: CASSVTGQNTEAFF
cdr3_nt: TGTGCCAGCAGCGTGACAGGTCAGAACACTGAAGCTTTCTTT

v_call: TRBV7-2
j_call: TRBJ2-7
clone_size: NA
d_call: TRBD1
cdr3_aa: CASSSRGRLNSYEQYF
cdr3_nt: TGTGCCAGCAGCTCCAGGGGGCGCCTGAACTCCTACGAGCAGTACTTC

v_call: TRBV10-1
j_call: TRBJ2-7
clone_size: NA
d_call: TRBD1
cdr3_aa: CASSGTGVTEQYF
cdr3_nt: TGCGCCAGCAGTGGGACAGGGGTGACCGAGCAGTACTTC

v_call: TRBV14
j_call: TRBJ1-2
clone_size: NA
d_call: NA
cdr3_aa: CASSLANYGYPF
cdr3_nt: TGTGCCAGCAGCTTGGCTAACTATGGCTACCCCTTC